These 13 T cell receptor beta chains originate from one sample sequenced in a study of T-cell reconstitution after alpha-beta-depleted transplantation in children. Preparing the TCRbeta library involved the use of unique molecular identifiers. TCRdb redid the calling of the PCR reads with MiXCR, one entry per CDR3 protein. The data contain about 980,000 distinct CDR3 sequences, about 29% of them singletons. Sequencing used PBMCs, mostly from graft donor cells, obtained 360 days after TCRalphabeta/CD19-depleted stem cell transplant. Source of these receptors: a boy under two years old who had a stem cell transplant for SCID, so the T cells may come from the graft donor.

The V call is TRBV4-3, the J call TRBJ2-7; 8 nucleotides match TRBD2. J gave up 2 bases and V 0 bases, and 3 bases lay outside the gene matches. Germline V CDR1 and CDR2: LGHNA, YSLEER. The CDR3 extends over 15 amino acids. Written as DNA, the CDR3 is TGCGCCAGCAGCCAAGATACTAGCGGAACCTACGAGCAGTACTTC. Translation: CASSQDTSGTYEQYF.

V and J are TRBV10-3 and TRBJ1-1; TRBD1 matches at 9 bases. Unmatched junction bases numbered 7, after V lost 6 bases and J lost 5 bases. The CDR3 is 14 residues long. Germline V gene sequence: CDR1 ENHRY, CDR2 SYGVKD. The DNA for the CDR3 is TGTGCCATCAGAGACGGGACAGGGAGAACTGAAGCTTTCTTT. Its protein is CAIRDGTGRTEAFF.

The V and J genes are TRBV6-5 and TRBJ2-2; 8 nucleotides line up with TRBD1. CDR1 and CDR2 (germline): MNHEY, SVGAGI. J was trimmed by 4 bases and V by 4 bases; bases with no gene match: 8. The CDR3 extends over 16 amino acids. The CDR3 spells CASSSPRGPVTGELFF. CDR3 nucleotides: TGTGCCAGCAGTTCCCCCAGGGGGCCGGTCACCGGGGAGCTGTTTTTT.

This clonotype has a handful of counts. The chain couples TRBV5-6 to TRBJ2-7, with D possibly TRBD2 on 6 matching bases. CDR1 is SGHDT and CDR2 is YYEEEE in the germline V gene. The CDR3 has 15 amino acids. V dropped 4 bases and J dropped 2 bases, with 16 bases sitting between them. DNA for the CDR3: TGTGCCAGCAGCCCCACTCTGGCGGGAACCTACGAGCAGTACTTC. It codes for CASSPTLAGTYEQYF.

This clonotype was observed a handful of times. The CDR3 coding sequence is TGTGCCAGCAGGCTCAGGCTAAATTCACCCCTCCACTTT. Translation gives CASRLRLNSPLHF. V and J are TRBV6-1 and TRBJ1-6, with D hard to call. The CDR3 covers 13 residues. CDR1 and CDR2 from the germline V gene are MNHNS and SASEGT. Trimming shortened V by 6 bases and J by 7 bases, and 10 bases separated the two germline ends.

The chain is built from TRBV12-3 or TRBV12-4 and TRBJ1-3; maybe TRBD1 (5 bases). V lost 6 bases and J lost 2, with 14 bases in between. This CDR3 region has 15 residues. CDR3 loop: CASSRDLPPGNTIYF. As DNA, the CDR3 is TGTGCCAGCAGCCGGGACCTTCCACCTGGAAACACCATATATTTT.

This rearrangement joins TRBV7-3 to TRBJ1-3; D is unresolved. Germline V gene sequence: CDR1 SGHTA, CDR2 FQGTGA. The ends were cut back, 2 bases at V and 4 bases at J, with 6 bases in the middle. The CDR3 runs to 13 residues. CDR3 sequence reads: CASSLGNGNTIYF. In DNA, the CDR3 is TGTGCCAGCAGCTTAGGGAACGGAAACACCATATATTTT.

The chain couples TRBV7-9 to TRBJ2-7; the D gene is possibly TRBD1 (6 bases). The CDR3 covers 14 residues. Germline values: CDR1 SEHNR, CDR2 FQNEAQ (reference sequence). Trimming took off 6 bases at V and 3 bases at J, with 15 bases between the two ends. This CDR3 reads CASSRTGTLYEQYF. CDR3 DNA: TGTGCCAGCAGTCGAACAGGGACGCTCTACGAGCAGTACTTC.

This clonotype was counted between two and nine times. The V and J genes are TRBV27 and TRBJ1-1; 8 bases match TRBD1. This CDR3 spans 14 amino acids. Germline trimming cut 3 bases from V and 3 bases from J; bases unmatched to any gene: 3. From germline, CDR1 is MNHEY and CDR2 SMNVEV (reference sequence). CDR3 nucleotide sequence: TGTGCCAGCAGTTTGGACAGGGTTGACACTGAAGCTTTCTTT. It specifies CASSLDRVDTEAFF.

The chain couples TRBV20-1 to TRBJ2-3, with 7 bases that match TRBD1. V shed 5 bases, J shed 5 bases, and the junction held 13 bases outside the gene matches. The CDR3 sequence is 15 residues long. CDR1 and CDR2 (germline): DFQATT, SNEGSKA (reference sequence). CDR3 amino acids: CSASRTGRLRDTQYF. The CDR3 DNA follows: TGCAGTGCTTCGCGGACAGGCAGGCTAAGAGATACGCAGTATTTT.

This clonotype occurred a few times. CDR3 sequence: CASKLGHEAFF. CDR3 nucleotides: TGTGCCAGCAAACTCGGACACGAAGCTTTCTTT. The V and J genes are TRBV12-3 or TRBV12-4 and TRBJ1-1, with D possibly being TRBD1 (5 bases). There are 11 residues in the CDR3. Between the trimmed V and J ends, which lost 7 bases and 8 bases, there was a span of 11 bases.

The chain has TRBV27 and TRBJ2-7; 8 nucleotides line up with TRBD1. This CDR3 has 13 amino acids. J lost 7 bases, V lost 2 bases, and 4 bases had no gene match. In germline, CDR1 is MNHEY, CDR2 SMNVEV (reference sequence). CDR3 DNA: TGTGCCAGCAGTTTACCCGACAGGGGTGAGCAGTACTTC. Protein sequence: CASSLPDRGEQYF.

This clonotype came up a few times. V is TRBV5-1 and J is TRBJ2-1; no reliable D call. Germline V gives CDR1 SGHRS, CDR2 YFSETQ. There are 19 residues in the CDR3. Between the trimmed V and J ends, which lost 0 bases and 0 bases, there was a span of 19 bases. This CDR3 reads CASSLARAEAARSYNEQFF. The CDR3 DNA sequence: TGCGCCAGCAGCTTGGCTCGGGCCGAGGCTGCACGCTCCTACAATGAGCAGTTCTTC. Using reference TRBV5-1 and TRBJ2-1 for the parts outside the CDR3, the full variable domain is KAGVTQTPRYLIKTRGQQVTLSCSPISGHRSVSWYQQTPGQGLQFLFEYFSETQRNKGNFPGRFSGRQFSNSRSEMNVSTLELGDSALYLCASSLARAEAARSYNEQFFGPGTRLTVL.